Below are 7 T cell receptor beta chains sequenced from a single sample in a study of T cells in Graves' hyperthyroidism and ophthalmopathy. RNA transcripts gave rise to amplified TCR beta CDR3 regions. HTBI primers drove first-round RT-PCR of the TCR CDR3. TCRdb re-derived calls from the multiplex PCR reads in MiXCR, one entry per CDR3 protein. Here the sample spans around 440,000 distinct CDR3 sequences, around a sixth being singletons. The source material was blood. The receptor set was obtained from a woman aged 18-35 years with Graves' hyperthyroidism.

This clonotype was found many times. The chain joins TRBV7-9 to TRBJ2-1, with TRBD2 matching 9 bases. The CDR3 contains 16 residues. V was pared by 1 base and J by 8 bases, with 9 bases of the junction left unmatched. The germline gives CDR1 SEHNR, CDR2 FQNEAQ (reference sequence). The CDR3: CASSLGLREGHDEQFF. For the CDR3, the DNA is TGTGCCAGCAGCTTAGGTTTGCGGGAGGGCCATGATGAGCAGTTCTTC.

Remarks on this clonotype: The junction differs from germline at one of its ends, possibly a read error. This chain uses TRBV6-1 with TRBJ1-6; no clear D. This CDR3 comprises 12 residues. CDR1 and CDR2 (germline): MNHNS, SASEGT. In DNA, the CDR3 is TGCGCCAGCAGTGACCCTGGTGCACCCCTCCACTTT. Translating it yields CASSDPGAPLHF.

This clonotype was counted a few times. DNA for the CDR3: TGTGCCAGCAGCCCCTACTATGCGGCGGGAGCTAACTATGGCTACACCTTC. It yields the protein CASSPYYAAGANYGYTF. The chain links TRBV14 to TRBJ1-2, with D uncertain. Germline CDR1 reads SGHDN; CDR2 reads FVKESK. V shed 4 bases and J shed 0 bases, with 18 bases lying between them. The CDR3 is 17 residues long.

The gene calls are TRBV28 and TRBJ2-5; 9 bases are a match to TRBD1. With 8 bases clipped from V and 3 bases from J, the junction kept 13 bases outside the gene matches. The CDR3 extends over 16 amino acids. Germline lookup yields CDR1 MDHEN and CDR2 SYDVKM. Here the CDR3 DNA reads TGTGCCAGCCATCCGGGGGACAGGGAATTGGAAGAGACCCAGTACTTC. Amino acids: CASHPGDRELEETQYF.

In this sample, this clonotype turned up a few times. The rearrangement links TRBV7-6 to TRBJ2-7, with 7 bases matching TRBD1. The CDR3 contains 13 residues. The germline V gene encodes CDR1 SGHVS and CDR2 FNYEAQ. V gave up 5 bases and J gave up 5 bases; unmatched junction bases: 6. Here the CDR3 reads CASSPGTANEQYF. The CDR3 bases are TGTGCCAGCAGCCCCGGGACAGCGAACGAGCAGTACTTC.

To note about this clonotype: The junction shows a germline mismatch at one end, possibly a read error. The rearrangement joins TRBV10-3 to TRBJ2-7, with TRBD1 matching 8 bases. Germline V gives CDR1 ENHRY, CDR2 SYGVKD. The CDR3 runs to 15 residues. DNA of the CDR3: TGTGCCACCAGTGAGTCCGGACAGGGAATCTACGAGCAGTACTTC. Its protein product is CATSESGQGIYEQYF.

This clonotype was recorded at least ten times. The V call is TRBV20-1, the J call TRBJ1-2; no firm D call. The CDR3 totals 13 residues. Deletions cut 4 bases from V and 3 bases from J, with 12 bases between. The germline CDR1 and CDR2 sequences are DFQATT and SNEGSKA (reference sequence). The CDR3 loop reads CSAKGPGYYGYTF. Written as DNA, the CDR3 is TGCAGTGCTAAGGGTCCGGGCTACTATGGCTACACCTTC.